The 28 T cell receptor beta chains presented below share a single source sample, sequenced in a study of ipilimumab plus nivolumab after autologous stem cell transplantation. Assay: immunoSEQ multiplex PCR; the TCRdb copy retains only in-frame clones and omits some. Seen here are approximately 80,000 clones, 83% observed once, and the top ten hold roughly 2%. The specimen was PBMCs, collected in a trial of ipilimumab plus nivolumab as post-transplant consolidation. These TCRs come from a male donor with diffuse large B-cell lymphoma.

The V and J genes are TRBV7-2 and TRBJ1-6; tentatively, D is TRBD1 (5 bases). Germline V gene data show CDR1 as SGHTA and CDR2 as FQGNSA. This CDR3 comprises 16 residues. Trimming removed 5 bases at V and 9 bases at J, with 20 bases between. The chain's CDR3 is CASSQRDGEWGSPLHF. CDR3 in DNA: TGTGCCAGCAGCCAGAGGGACGGGGAGTGGGGTTCACCCCTCCACTTT.

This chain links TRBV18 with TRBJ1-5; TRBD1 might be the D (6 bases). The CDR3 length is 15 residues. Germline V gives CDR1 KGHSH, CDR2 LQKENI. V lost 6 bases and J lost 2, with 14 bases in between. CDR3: CASSQGGNGNQPQHF. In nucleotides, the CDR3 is TGTGCCAGCTCGCAAGGGGGTAATGGCAATCAGCCCCAGCATTTT.

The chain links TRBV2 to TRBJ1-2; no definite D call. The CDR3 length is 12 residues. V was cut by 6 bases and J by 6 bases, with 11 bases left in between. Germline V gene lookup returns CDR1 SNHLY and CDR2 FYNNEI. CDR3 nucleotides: TGTGCCAGCAGGGGCGGGGTCCATGGCTACACCTTC. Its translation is CASRGGVHGYTF.

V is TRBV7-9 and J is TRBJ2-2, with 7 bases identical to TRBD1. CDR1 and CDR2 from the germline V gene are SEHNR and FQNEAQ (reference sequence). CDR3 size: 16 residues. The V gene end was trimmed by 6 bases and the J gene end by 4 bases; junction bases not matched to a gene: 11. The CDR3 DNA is TGTGCCAGCAGGAGGGACCGGGACAGCCCCACCGGGGAGCTGTTTTTT. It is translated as CASRRDRDSPTGELFF.

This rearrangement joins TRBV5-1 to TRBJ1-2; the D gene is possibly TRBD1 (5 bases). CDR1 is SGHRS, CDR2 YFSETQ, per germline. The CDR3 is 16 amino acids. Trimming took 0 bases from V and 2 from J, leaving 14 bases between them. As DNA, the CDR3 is TGCGCCAGCAGCTTGGGACAGCACTCCTGGAACTATGGCTACACCTTC. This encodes CASSLGQHSWNYGYTF.

The DNA of the CDR3 is TGTGCCAGTGGGGGGAGGGGCCAAGAGACCCAGTACTTC. This sequence encodes CASGGRGQETQYF. V gene TRBV6-5 combines with J gene TRBJ2-5; 7 bases fit TRBD2. This CDR3 region has 13 residues. Germline V gene lookup returns CDR1 MNHEY and CDR2 SVGAGI. Losses at the gene ends were 9 bases for V and 1 base for J; bases not matched to a gene: 5.

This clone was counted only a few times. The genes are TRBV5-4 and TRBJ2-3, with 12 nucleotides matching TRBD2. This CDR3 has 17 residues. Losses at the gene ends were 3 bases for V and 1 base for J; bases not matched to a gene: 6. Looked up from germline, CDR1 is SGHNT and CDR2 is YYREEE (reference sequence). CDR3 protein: CASSSSGGAGGTDTQYF. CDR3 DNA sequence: TGTGCCAGCAGCTCTAGCGGGGGGGCCGGGGGCACAGATACGCAGTATTTT.

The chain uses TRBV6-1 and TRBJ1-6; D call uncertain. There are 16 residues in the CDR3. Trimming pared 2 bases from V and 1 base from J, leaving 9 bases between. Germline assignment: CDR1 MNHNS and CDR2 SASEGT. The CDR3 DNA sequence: TGTGCCAGCAGTGAATCGGTTCTTTCCTATAATTCACCCCTCCACTTT. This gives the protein CASSESVLSYNSPLHF.

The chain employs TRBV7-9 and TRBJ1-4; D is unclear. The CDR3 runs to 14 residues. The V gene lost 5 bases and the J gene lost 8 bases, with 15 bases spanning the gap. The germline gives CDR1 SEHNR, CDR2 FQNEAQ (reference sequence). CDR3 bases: TGTGCCAGCAGCCTTCAAGGGATGGGCGAAAAACTGTTTTTT. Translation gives CASSLQGMGEKLFF.

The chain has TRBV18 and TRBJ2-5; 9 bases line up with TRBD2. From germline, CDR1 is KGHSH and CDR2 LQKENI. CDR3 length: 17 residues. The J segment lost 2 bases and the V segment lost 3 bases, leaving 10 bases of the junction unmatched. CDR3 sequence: CASSPERGANLQETQYF. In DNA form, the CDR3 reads TGTGCCAGCTCACCCGAGCGGGGGGCAAACCTTCAAGAGACCCAGTACTTC.

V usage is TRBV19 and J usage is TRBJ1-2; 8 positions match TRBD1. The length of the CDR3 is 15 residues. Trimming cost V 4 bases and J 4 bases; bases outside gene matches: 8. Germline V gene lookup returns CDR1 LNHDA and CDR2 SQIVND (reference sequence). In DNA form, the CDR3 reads TGTGCCAGTAGTACAGCGAGGCAGGGGGCCTATGGCTACACCTTC. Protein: CASSTARQGAYGYTF.

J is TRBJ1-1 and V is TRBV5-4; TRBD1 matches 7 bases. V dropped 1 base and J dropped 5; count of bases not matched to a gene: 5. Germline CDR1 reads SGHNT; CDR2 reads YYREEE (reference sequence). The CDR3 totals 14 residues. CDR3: CASSLPQGKTEAFF. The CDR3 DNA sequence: TGTGCCAGCAGCTTGCCACAGGGGAAAACTGAAGCTTTCTTT. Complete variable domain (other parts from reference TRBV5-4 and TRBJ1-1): ETGVTQSPTHLIKTRGQQVTLRCSSQSGHNTVSWYQQALGQGPQFIFQYYREEENGRGNFPPRFSGLQFPNYSSELNVNALELDDSALYLCASSLPQGKTEAFFGQGTRLTVV.

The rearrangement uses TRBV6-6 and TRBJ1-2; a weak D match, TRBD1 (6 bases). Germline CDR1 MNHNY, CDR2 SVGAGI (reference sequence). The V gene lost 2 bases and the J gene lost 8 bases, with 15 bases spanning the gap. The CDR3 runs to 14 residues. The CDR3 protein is CASSYDRSRGGYTF. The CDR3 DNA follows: TGTGCCAGCAGTTACGACAGGAGCAGAGGAGGCTACACCTTC.

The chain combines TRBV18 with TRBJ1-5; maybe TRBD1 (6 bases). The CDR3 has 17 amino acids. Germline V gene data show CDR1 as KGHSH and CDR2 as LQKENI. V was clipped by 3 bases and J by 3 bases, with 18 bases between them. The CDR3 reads CASSPTGQLRVNQPQHF. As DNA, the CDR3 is TGTGCCAGCTCACCGACTGGACAGCTCCGGGTCAATCAGCCCCAGCATTTT.

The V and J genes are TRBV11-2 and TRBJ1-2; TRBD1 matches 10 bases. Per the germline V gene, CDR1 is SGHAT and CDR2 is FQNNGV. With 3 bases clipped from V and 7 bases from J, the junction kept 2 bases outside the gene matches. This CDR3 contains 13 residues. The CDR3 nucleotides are TGTGCCAGCAGCTTGGGACAGGGGATTGGCTACACCTTC. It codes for CASSLGQGIGYTF. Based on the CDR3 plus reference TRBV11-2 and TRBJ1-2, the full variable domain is EAGVAQSPRYKIIEKRQSVAFWCNPISGHATLYWYQQILGQGPKLLIQFQNNGVVDDSQLPKDRFSAERLKGVDSTLKIQPAKLEDSAVYLCASSLGQGIGYTFGSGTRLTVV.

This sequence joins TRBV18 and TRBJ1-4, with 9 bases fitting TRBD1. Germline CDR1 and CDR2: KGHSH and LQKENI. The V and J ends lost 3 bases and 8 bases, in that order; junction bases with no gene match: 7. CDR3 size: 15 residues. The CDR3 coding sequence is TGTGCCAGCTCACCTTCCGGGACAGGGAGGGAAAAACTGTTTTTT. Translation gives CASSPSGTGREKLFF.

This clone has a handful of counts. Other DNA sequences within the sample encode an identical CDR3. CDR3 loop: CASSRGQNYGYTF. CDR3 DNA sequence: TGTGCCAGCAGTCGGGGACAGAACTATGGCTACACCTTC. The V call is TRBV6-4, the J call TRBJ1-2, with 7 bases matching TRBD1. With V trimmed by 5 bases and J by 2 bases, 2 bases remained unmatched. The CDR3 is 13 residues long. Germline values: CDR1 MRHNA, CDR2 SNTAGT.

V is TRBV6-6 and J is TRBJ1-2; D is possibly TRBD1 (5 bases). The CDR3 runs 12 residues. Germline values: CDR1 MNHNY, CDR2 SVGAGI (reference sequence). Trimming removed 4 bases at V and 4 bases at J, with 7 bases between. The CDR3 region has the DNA TGTGCCAGCAGTTCGGGGCCCTATGGCTACACCTTC. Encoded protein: CASSSGPYGYTF.

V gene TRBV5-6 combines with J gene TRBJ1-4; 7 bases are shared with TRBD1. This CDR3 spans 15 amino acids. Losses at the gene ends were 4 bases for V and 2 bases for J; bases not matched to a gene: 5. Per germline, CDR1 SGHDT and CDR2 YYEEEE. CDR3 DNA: TGTGCCAGCAGCGGCCCCAGGGGGACTAATGAAAAACTGTTTTTT. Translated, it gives CASSGPRGTNEKLFF.

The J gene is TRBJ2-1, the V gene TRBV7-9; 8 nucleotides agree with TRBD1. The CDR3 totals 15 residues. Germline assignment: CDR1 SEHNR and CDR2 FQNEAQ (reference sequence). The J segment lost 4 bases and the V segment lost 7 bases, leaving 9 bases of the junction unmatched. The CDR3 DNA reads TGTGCCAGCACCACTTCGGACAGGGAATACAATGAGCAGTTCTTC. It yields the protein CASTTSDREYNEQFF. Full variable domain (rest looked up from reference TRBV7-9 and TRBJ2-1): DTGVSQNPRHKITKRGQNVTFRCDPISEHNRLYWYRQTLGQGPEFLTYFQNEAQLEKSRLLSDRFSAERPKGSFSTLEIQRTEQGDSAMYLCASTTSDREYNEQFFGPGTRLTVL.

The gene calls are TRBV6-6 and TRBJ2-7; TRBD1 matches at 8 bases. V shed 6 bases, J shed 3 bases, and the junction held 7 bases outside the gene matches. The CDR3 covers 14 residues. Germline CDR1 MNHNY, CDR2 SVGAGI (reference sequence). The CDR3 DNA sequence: TGTGCCAGCAGCTATGACAGGGGAGTCTACGAGCAGTACTTC. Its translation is CASSYDRGVYEQYF.

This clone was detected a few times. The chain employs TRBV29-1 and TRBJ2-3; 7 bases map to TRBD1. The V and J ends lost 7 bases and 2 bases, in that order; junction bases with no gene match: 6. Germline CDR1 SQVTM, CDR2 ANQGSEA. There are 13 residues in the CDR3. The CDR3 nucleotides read TGCAGCGCCTACAGGGGAATCACAGATACGCAGTATTTT. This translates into CSAYRGITDTQYF.

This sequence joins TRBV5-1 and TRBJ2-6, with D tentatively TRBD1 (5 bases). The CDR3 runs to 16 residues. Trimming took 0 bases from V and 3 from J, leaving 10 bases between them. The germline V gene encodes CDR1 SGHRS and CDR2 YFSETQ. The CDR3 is CASSLGQGYGANVLTF. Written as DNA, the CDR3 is TGCGCCAGCAGCTTGGGGCAGGGTTATGGGGCCAACGTCCTGACTTTC.

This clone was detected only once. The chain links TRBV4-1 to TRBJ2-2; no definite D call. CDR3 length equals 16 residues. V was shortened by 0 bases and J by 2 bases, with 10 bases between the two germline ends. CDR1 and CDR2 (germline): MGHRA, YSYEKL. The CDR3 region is CASSQDSAINTGELFF. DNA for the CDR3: TGCGCCAGCAGCCAAGATTCGGCCATAAACACCGGGGAGCTGTTTTTT.

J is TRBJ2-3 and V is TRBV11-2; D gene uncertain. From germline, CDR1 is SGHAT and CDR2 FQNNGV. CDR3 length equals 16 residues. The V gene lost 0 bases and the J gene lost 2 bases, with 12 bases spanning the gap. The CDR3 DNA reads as TGTGCCAGCAGCTTAGACGCCCGACACTTCACAGATACGCAGTATTTT. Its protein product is CASSLDARHFTDTQYF.

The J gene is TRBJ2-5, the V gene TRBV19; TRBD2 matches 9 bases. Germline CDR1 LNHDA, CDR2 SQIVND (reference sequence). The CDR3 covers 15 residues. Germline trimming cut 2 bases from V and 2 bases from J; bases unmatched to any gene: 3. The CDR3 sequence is CASSIPSGEQETQYF. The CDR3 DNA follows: TGTGCCAGTAGTATACCTAGCGGGGAACAAGAGACCCAGTACTTC.

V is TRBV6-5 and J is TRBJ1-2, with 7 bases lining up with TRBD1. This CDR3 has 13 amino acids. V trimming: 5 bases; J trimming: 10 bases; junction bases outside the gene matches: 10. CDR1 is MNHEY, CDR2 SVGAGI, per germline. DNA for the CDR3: TGTGCCAGCAGTCCCAGCGGAACAGGGGACTACACCTTC. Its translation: CASSPSGTGDYTF.

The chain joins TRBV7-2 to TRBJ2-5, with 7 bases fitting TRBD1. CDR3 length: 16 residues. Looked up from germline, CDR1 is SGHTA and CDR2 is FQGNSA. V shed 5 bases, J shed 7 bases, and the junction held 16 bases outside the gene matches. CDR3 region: CASSLGAAGGQRTQYF. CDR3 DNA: TGTGCCAGCAGCCTAGGAGCGGCAGGGGGACAACGGACCCAGTACTTC.